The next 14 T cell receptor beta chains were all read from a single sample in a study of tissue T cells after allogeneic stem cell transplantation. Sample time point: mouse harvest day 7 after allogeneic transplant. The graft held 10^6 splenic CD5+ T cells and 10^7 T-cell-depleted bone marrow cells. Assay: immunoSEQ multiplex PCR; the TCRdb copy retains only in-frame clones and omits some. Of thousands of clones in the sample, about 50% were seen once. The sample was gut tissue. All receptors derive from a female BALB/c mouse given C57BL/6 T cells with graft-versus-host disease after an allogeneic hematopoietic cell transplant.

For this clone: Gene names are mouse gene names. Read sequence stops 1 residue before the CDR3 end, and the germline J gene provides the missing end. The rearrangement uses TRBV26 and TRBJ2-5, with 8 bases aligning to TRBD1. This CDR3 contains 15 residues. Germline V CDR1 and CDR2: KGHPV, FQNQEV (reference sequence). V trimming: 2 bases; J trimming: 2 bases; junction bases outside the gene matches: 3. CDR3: CASSLMTGVQDTQYF. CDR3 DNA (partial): TGTGCCAGCAGTCTGATGACAGGGGTCCAAGACACCCAGTAC. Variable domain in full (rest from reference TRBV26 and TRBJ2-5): NSKVIQTPRYLVKGQGQKAKMRCIPEKGHPVVFWYQQNKNNEFKFLINFQNQEVLQQIDMTEKRFSAECPSNSPCSLEIQSSEAGDSALYLCASSLMTGVQDTQYFGPGTRLLVL.

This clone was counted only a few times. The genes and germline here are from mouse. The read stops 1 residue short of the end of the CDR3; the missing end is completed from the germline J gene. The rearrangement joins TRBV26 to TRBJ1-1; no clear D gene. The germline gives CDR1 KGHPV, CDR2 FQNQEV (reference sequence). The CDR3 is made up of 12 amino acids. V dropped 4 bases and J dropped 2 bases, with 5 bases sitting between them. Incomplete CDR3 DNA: TGTGCCAGCAGTCCCTACAACACAGAAGTCTTC. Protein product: CASSPYNTEVF. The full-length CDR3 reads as CASSPYNTEVFF.

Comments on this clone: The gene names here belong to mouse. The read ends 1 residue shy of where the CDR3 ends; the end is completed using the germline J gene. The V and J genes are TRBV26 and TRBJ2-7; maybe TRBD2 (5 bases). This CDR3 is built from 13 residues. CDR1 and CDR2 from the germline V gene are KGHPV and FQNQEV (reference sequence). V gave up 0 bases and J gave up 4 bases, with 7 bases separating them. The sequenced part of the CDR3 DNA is TGTGCCAGCAGTCTGTCGTTGGGGTATGAACAGTAC. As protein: CASSLSLGYEQY. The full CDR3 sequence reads CASSLSLGYEQYF.

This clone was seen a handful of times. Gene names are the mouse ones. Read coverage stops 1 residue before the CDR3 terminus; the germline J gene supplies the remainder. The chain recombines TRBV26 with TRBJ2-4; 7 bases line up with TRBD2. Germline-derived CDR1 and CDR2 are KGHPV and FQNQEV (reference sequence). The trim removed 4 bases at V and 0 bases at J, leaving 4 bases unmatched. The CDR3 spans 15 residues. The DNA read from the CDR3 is TGTGCCAGCAGTCCCTCTGGGGGTAGTCAAAACACCTTGTAC. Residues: CASSPSGGSQNTLY. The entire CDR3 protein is CASSPSGGSQNTLYF. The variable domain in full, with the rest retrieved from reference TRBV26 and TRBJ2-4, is NSKVIQTPRYLVKGQGQKAKMRCIPEKGHPVVFWYQQNKNNEFKFLINFQNQEVLQQIDMTEKRFSAECPSNSPCSLEIQSSEAGDSALYLCASSPSGGSQNTLYFGAGTRLSVL.

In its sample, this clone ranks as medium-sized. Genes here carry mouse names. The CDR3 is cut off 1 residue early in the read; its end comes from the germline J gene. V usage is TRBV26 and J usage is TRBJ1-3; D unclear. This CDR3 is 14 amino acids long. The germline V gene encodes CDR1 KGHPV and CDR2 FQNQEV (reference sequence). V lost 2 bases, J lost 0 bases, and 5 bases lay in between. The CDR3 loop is CASSLRDSGNTLYF. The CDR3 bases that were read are TGTGCCAGCAGTCTGAGGGATTCTGGAAATACGCTCTAT.

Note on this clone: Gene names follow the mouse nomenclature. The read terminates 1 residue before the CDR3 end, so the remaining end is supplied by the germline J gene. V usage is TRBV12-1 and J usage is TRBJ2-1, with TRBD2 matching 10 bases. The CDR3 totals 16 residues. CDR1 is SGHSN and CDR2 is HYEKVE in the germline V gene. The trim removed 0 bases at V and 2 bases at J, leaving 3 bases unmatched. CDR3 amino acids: CASSLAGGADYAEQFF. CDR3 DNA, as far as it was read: TGTGCCAGCTCTCTCGCTGGGGGGGCTGACTATGCTGAGCAGTTC.

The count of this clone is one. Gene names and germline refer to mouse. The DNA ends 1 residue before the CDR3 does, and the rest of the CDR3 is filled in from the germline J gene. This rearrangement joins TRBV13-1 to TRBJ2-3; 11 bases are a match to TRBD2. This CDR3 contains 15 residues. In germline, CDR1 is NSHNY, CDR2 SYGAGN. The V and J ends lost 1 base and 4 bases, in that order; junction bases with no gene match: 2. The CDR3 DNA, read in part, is TGTGCCAGCAGTGATAACTGGGGGGGCCCAGAAACGCTGTAT. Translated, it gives CASSDNWGGPETLY. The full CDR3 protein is CASSDNWGGPETLYF.

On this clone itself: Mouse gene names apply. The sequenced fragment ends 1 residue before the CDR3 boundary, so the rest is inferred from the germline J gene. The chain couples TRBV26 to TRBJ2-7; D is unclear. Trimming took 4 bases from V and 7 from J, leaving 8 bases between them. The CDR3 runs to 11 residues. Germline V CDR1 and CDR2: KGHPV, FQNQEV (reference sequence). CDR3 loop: CASSRGGEQYF. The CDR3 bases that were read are TGTGCCAGCAGTCGGGGAGGGGAACAGTAC.

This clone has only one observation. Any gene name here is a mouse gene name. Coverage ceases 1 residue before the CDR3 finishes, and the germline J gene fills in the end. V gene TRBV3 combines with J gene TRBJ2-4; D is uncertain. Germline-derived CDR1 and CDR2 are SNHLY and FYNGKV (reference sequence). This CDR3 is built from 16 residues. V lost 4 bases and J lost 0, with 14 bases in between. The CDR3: CASSSPPGSSQNTLYF. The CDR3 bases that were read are TGTGCCAGCAGCTCCCCCCCGGGGTCTAGTCAAAACACCTTGTAC.

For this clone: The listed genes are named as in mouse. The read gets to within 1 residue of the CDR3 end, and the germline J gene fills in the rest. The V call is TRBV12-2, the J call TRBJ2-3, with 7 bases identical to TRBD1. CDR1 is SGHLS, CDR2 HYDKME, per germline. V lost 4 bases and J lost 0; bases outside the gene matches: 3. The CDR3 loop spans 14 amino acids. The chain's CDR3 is CASSRDSSAETLYF. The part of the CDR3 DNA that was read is TGTGCCAGCTCCCGGGACAGTAGTGCAGAAACGCTGTAT.

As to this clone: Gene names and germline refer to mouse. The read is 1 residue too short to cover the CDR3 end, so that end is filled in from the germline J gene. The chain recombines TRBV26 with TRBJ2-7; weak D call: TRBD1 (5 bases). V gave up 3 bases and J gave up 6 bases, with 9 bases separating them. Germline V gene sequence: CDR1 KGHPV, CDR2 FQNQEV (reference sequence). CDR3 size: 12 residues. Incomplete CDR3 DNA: TGTGCCAGCAGTCTTGGGAGGGGTGAACAGTAC. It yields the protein CASSLGRGEQY. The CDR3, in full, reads CASSLGRGEQYF.

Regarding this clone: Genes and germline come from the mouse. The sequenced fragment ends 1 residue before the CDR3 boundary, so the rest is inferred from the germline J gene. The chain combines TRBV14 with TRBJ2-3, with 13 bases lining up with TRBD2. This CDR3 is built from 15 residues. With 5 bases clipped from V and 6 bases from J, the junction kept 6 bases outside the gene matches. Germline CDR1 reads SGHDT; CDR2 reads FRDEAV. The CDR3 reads CASSYRDWGGETLYF. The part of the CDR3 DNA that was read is TGTGCCAGCAGCTACCGGGACTGGGGGGGGGAAACGCTGTAT.

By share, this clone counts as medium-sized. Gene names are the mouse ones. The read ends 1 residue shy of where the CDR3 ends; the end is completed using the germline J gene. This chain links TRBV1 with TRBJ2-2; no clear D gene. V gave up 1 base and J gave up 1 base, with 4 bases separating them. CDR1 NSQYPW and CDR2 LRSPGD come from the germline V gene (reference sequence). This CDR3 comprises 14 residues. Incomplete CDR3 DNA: TGCACCTGCAGTGCAGGAGTAAACACCGGGCAGCTCTAC. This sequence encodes CTCSAGVNTGQLY. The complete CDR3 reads CTCSAGVNTGQLYF. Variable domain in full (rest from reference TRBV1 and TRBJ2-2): VTLLEQNPRWRLVPRGQAVNLRCILKNSQYPWMSWYQQDLQKQLQWLFTLRSPGDKEVKSLPGADYLATRVTDTELRLQVANMSQGRTLYCTCSAGVNTGQLYFGEGSKLTVL.

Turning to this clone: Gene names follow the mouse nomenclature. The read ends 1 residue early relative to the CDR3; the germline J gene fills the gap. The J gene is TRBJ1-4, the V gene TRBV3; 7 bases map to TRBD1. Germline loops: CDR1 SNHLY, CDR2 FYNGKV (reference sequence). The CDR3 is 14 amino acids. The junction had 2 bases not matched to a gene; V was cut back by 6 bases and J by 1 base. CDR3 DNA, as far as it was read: TGTGCCAGCAGTCACAGGGGTTCCAACGAAAGATTATTT. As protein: CASSHRGSNERLF. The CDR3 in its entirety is CASSHRGSNERLFF.